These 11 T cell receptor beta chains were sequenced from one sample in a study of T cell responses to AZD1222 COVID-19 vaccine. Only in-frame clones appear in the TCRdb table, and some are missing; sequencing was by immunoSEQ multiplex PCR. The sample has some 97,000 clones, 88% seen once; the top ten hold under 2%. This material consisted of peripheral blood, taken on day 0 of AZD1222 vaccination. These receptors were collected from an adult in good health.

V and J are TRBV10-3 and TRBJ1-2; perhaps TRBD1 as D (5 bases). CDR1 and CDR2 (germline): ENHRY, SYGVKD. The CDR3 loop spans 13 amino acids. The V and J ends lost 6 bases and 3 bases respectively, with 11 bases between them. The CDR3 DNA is TGTGCCATCAGCCGGGACGAGTACTATGGCTACACCTTC. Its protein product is CAISRDEYYGYTF.

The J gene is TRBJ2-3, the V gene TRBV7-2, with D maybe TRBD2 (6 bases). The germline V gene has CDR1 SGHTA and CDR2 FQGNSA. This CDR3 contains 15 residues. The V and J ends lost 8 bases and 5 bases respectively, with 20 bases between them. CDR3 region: CASLVSGEVGDTQYF. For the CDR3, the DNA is TGTGCCAGCCTAGTATCGGGAGAGGTCGGAGATACGCAGTATTTT.

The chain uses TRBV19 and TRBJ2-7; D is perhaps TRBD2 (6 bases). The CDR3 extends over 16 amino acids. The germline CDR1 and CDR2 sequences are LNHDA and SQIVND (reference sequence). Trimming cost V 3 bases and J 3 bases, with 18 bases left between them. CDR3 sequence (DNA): TGTGCCAGTAGTATCTGGGGCGGGCTAGCGAACTACGAGCAGTACTTC. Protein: CASSIWGGLANYEQYF.

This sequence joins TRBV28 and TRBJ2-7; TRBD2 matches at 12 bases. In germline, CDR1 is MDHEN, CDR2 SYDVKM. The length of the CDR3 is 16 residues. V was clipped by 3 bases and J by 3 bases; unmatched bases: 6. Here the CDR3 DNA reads TGTGCCAGCAGTTTCAAAACGACTAGCGGGAGCTACGAGCAGTACTTC. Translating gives CASSFKTTSGSYEQYF.

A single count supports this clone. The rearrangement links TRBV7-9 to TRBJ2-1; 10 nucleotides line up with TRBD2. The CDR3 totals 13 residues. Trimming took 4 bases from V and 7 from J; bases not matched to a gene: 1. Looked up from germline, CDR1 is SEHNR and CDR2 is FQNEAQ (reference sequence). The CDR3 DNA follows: TGTGCCAGCAGCTGGGGACTAGCGAATGAGCAGTTCTTC. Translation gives CASSWGLANEQFF.

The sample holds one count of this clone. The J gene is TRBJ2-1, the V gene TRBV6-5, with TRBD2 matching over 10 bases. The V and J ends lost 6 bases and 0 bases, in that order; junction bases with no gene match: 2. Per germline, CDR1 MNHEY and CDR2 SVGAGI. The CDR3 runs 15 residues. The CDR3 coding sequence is TGTGCCAGCAGAACTAGCGGGATCTCCTACAATGAGCAGTTCTTC. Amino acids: CASRTSGISYNEQFF.

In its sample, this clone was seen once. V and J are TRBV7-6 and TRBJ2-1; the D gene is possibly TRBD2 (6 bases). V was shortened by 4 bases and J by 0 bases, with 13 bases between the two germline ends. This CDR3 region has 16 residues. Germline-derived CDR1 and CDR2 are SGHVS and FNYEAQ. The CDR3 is CASSSSVAVSYNEQFF. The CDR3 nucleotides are TGTGCCAGCAGCTCCTCAGTAGCGGTCTCCTACAATGAGCAGTTCTTC.

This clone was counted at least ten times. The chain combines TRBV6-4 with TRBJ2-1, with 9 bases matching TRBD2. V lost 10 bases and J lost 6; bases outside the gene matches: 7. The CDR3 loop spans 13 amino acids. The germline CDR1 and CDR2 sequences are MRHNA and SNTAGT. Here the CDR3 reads CATRTSETNEQFF. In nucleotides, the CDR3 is TGTGCCACCAGGACTAGCGAGACCAATGAGCAGTTCTTC.

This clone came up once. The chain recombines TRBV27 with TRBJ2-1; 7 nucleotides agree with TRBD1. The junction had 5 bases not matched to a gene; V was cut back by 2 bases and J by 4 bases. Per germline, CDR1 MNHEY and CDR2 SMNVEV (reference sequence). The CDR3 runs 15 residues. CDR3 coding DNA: TGTGCCAGCAGTTTAAGACAGGGTTTTTACAATGAGCAGTTCTTC. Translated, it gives CASSLRQGFYNEQFF.

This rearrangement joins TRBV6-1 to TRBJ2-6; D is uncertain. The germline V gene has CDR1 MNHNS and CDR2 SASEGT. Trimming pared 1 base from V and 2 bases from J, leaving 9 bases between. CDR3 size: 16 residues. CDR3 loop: CASSEEGGTGANVLTF. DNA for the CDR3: TGTGCCAGCAGTGAAGAGGGTGGGACTGGGGCCAACGTCCTGACTTTC.

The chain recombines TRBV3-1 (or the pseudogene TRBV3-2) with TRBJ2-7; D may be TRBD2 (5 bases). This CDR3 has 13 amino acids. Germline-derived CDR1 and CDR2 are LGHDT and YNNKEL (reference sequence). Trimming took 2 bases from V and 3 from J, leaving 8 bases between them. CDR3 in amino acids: CASSQSRGYEQYF. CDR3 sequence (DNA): TGTGCCAGCAGCCAATCCCGGGGCTACGAGCAGTACTTC.